This TCR beta chain was recovered during a study of blood T cells in healthy people across ages. Overall study: T cells yielded about one barcoded beta molecule per two cells through template switching.

Extraction yielded at least 5 micrograms of total RNA per sample. Per germline, CDR1 SGHRS and CDR2 YFSETQ. With 6 bases clipped from V and 0 bases from J, the junction kept 6 bases outside the gene matches. This CDR3 has 17 residues. Combining a sample-barcoded 5' primer with a J-beta primer mix, a second PCR ran for roughly 7 to 11 cycles. Every single cDNA molecule received a tag from a template-switch adaptor with 12 random nucleotides. TCRdb processed the 5' RACE reads anew with MiXCR; each CDR3 protein has one entry. The sample has fewer than 2 million distinct CDR3 sequences, approximately 39% seen once. About this clonotype: The antigen remains undetermined.

The study, taken as a whole, reports: CMV status of donors was unknown, possibly confounding expanded clonotype changes.

The V gene is TRBV5-1, the J gene TRBJ2-5, with 15 bases aligning to TRBD2. The sample was blood. This receptor was taken from a human donor in good health. The DNA for the CDR3 is TGCGCCAGCAATCCGGGACTAGCGGGGGGCAACCAAGAGACCCAGTACTTC. This sequence encodes CASNPGLAGGNQETQYF.